The entry that follows covers one T cell receptor beta chain sequence. The target antigen is unknown. The source of the sample is a study of shared clonotypes between healthy human individuals. Genomic DNA per cell subset filled all wells of several immunoSEQ plates. Per the study methods: ImmunoSEQ yielded junction-only sequences lacking quality scores, so filtering differed. The method was immunoSEQ multiplex PCR; TCRdb's version includes in-frame clones alone and lacks a portion of them. Clone size and the V and J calls come from that table; the DNA yielded D and trimming. The sample comprises around 350,000 clones, around 79% of which are singletons, and more than 9% rests with the top ten. Trimming left V 6 bases short and J 4 bases short, with 12 bases between. Germline V gene data show CDR1 as ENHRY and CDR2 as SYGVKD. The CDR3 runs 13 residues. Study-wide results and caveats: Clonotype sharing among donors, it was expected, would be affected by sequencing depth. Approximately 5.3% was the fraction of naive CD4 clonotypes found shared across a few donors.

Sequencing was carried out using memory CD4+ T cells sorted from blood. Subset described: CD45RA-negative fraction. This receptor was taken from a man under 40 in good health. This chain joins TRBV10-3 and TRBJ2-5; tentatively, D is TRBD1 (5 bases). The CDR3 loop reads CAISAQGGETQYF. The CDR3 nucleotides are TGTGCCATCAGCGCCCAGGGCGGAGAGACCCAGTACTTC.